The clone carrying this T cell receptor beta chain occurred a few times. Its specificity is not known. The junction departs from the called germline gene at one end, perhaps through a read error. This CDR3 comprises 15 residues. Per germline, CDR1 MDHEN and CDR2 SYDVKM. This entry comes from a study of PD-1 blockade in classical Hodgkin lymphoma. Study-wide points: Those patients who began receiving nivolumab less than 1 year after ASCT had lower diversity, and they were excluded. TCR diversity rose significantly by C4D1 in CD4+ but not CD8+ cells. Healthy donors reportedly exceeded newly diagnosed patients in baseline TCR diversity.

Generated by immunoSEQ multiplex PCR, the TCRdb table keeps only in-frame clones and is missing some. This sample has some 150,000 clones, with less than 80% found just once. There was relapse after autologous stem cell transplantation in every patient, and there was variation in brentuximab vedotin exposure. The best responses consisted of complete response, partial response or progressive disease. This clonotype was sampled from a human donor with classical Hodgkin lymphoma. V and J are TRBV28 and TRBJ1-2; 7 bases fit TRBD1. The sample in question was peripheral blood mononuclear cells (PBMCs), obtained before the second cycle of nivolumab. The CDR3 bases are TGTGCCAGCAGTCCCCATCCGGGACAGACCAGAGCGATCTCCTTC. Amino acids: CASSPHPGQTRAISF.